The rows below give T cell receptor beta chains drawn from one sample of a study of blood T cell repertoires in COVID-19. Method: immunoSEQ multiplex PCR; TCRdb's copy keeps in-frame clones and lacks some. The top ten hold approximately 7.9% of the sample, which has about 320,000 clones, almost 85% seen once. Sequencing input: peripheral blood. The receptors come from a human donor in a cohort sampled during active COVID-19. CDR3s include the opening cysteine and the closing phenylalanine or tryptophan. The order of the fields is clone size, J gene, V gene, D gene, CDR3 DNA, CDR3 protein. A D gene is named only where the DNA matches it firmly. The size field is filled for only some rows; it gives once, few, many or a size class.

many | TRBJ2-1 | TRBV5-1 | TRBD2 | TGCGCCAGCAGCTCGGTCACCTTTAGCGGGAAGGCTAATGAGCAGTTCTTC | CASSSVTFSGKANEQFF
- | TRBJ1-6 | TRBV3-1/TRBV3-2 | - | TGTGCCAGCAGCCAAACCGGGGGTTCACCCCTCCACTTT | CASSQTGGSPLHF
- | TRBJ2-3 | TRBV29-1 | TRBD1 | TGCAGCGCCGGACAGGGGGCAGATACGCAGTATTTT | CSAGQGADTQYF
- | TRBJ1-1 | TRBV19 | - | TGTGCCAGCTTCCTGGAGGGCGCGGTCACTGAAGCTTTCTTT | CASFLEGAVTEAFF
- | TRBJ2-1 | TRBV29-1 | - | TGCAGCGTTGCTCGGACACGATCCTCCTACAATGAGCAGTTCTTC | CSVARTRSSYNEQFF
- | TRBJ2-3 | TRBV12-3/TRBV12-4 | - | TGTGCCAGCAGTTTAGTGGGGAGGGATACGCAGTATTTT | CASSLVGRDTQYF
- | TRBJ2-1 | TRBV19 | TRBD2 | TGTGCCAGTAGTATAGCGGTCCTAGCGGGGGGGGAGCAGTTCTTC | CASSIAVLAGGEQFF
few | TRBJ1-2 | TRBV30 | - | TGTGCCTGGAGTGTAAGGGTACGGGAGAACTATGGCTACACCTTC | CAWSVRVRENYGYTF
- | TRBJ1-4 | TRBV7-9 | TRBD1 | TGTGCCAGCAGCCCTGACAGGGGAAGTGAAAAACTGTTTTTT | CASSPDRGSEKLFF
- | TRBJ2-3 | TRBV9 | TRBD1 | TGTGCCAGCAGCGAGACAGGGGGCGAGACAGATACGCAGTATTTT | CASSETGGETDTQYF
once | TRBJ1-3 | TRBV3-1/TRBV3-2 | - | TGTGCCAGCAGCCAAGCTGCGTCTGGAAACACCATATATTTT | CASSQAASGNTIYF
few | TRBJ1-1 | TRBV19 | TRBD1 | TGTGCCAGTACCGGGACAGGGAACACTGAAGCTTTCTTT | CASTGTGNTEAFF
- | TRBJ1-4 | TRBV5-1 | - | TGCGCCAGCAGCTCGGGGATAGGCAGCGAAAAACTGTTTTTT | CASSSGIGSEKLFF
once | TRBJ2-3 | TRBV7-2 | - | TGTGCCAGCAGCTCCCCGGGGGCAGATACGCAGTATTTT | CASSSPGADTQYF
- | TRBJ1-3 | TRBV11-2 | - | TGTGCCAGCAGCGTGACTACGGGGTCGGGAAACACCATATATTTT | CASSVTTGSGNTIYF
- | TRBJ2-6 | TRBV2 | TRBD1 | TGTGCCAGCAGGAGCGGACAGGGGGGCGGGGCCAACGTCCTGACTTTC | CASRSGQGGGANVLTF
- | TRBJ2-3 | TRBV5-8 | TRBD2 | TGTGCCAGCAGCTGGTATAGCGGGGGGGCCACAGATACGCAGTATTTT | CASSWYSGGATDTQYF
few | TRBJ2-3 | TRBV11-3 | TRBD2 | TGTGCCAGCAGCCCGGGGGGTGGACTGCGCACAGATACGCAGTATTTT | CASSPGGGLRTDTQYF
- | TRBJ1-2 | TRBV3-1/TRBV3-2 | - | TGTGCCAGCAGCCAAGAATCGGCGGGTGGCTACACCTTC | CASSQESAGGYTF
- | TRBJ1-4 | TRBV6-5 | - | TGTGCCAGCAGGCGCAACGGGGGTAGTGAAAAACTGTTTTTT | CASRRNGGSEKLFF
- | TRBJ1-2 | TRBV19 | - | TGTGCCAGTACCGGTTCGGAGGGCAAGAGGAACTATGGCTACACCTTC | CASTGSEGKRNYGYTF
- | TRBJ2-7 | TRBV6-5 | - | TGTGCCAGCAGTCAGACAGAAAACTCCTACGAGCAGTACTTC | CASSQTENSYEQYF
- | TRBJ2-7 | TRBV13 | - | TGTGCCAGCAGCTTAGTGCCGAACAGGGCTGCCCACGAGCAGTACTTC | CASSLVPNRAAHEQYF
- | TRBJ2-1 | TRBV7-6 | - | TGTGCCAGCAGCTTAGAAGCCTGGGGACAAGTTGAGCAGTTCTTC | CASSLEAWGQVEQFF
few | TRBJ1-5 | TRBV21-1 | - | TGTGCCAGCACCTCAGATACTAATTATCAGCCCCAGCATTTT | CASTSDTNYQPQHF
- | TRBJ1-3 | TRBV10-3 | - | TGTGCCATCAGTGAGCCCGGGGTAGGAGCTGGAAACACCATATATTTT | CAISEPGVGAGNTIYF
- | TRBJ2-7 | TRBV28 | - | TGTGCCAGCACAACAATAGGGCAGGGGTCTCCCTACGAGCAGTACTTC | CASTTIGQGSPYEQYF
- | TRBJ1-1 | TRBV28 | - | TGTGCCAGCAGTTTTAGGCAGGGCTACACTGAAGCTTTCTTT | CASSFRQGYTEAFF
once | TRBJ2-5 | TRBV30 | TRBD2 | TGTGCCTGGGCTATTAGCGGGGGCCAAGAGACCCAGTACTTC | CAWAISGGQETQYF
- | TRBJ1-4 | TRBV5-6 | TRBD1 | TGTGCCAGCAGCGCTGGGACAGGGGGAGGTGAAAAACTGTTTTTT | CASSAGTGGGEKLFF
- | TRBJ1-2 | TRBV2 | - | TGTGCCAGCAGTGTTTTAGGGGGTCCGAGGGGCTACACCTTC | CASSVLGGPRGYTF
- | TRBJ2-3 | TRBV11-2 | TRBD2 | TGTGCCAGCAGCTTAACAGCGGGGGGTGATACGCAGTATTTT | CASSLTAGGDTQYF
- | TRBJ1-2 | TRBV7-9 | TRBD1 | TGTGCCAGCAGACAGGGGGCGGAAGGGGGCTACACCTTC | CASRQGAEGGYTF
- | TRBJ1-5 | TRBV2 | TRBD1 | TGTGCCAGCAGTAGAGACAGGGGTCCCAATCAGCCCCAGCATTTT | CASSRDRGPNQPQHF
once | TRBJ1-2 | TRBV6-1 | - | TGTGCCAGCAGTGAACCCTATCCGGGTTTGCGGGGCTACACCTTC | CASSEPYPGLRGYTF
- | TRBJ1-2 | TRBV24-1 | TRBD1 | TGTGCCACCAGTGACACCGGGACAGGGATCAATGGCTACACCTTC | CATSDTGTGINGYTF
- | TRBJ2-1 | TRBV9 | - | TGTGCCAGCAGCGTAGGGGACACTGAGCAGTTCTTC | CASSVGDTEQFF
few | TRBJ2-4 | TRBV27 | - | TGTGCCAGCAGTTTATCATGGAACAGTATAGCCAAAAACATTCAGTACTTC | CASSLSWNSIAKNIQYF
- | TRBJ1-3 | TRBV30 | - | TGTGCCTGGAGTGTACTAGGGGCAGGGGCATCCTCTGGAAACACCATATATTTT | CAWSVLGAGASSGNTIYF
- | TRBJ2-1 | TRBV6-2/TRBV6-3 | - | TGTGCCAGCAGTTATTTAGGGGGAAGGGGGTTATACAATGAGCAGTTCTTC | CASSYLGGRGLYNEQFF
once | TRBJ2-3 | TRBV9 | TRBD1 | TGTGCCAGCAGCGTCCCGGGACAGGGGAGAGATACGCAGTATTTT | CASSVPGQGRDTQYF
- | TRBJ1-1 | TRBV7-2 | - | TGTGCCAGCAGCTATGGAGACAGAAACCTTAACACTGAAGCTTTCTTT | CASSYGDRNLNTEAFF
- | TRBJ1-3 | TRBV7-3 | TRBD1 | TGTGCCAGCAGCCCGGACAGGGGAAACACCATATATTTT | CASSPDRGNTIYF
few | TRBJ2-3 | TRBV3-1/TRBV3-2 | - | TGTGCCAGCAGCCTTACTGATACGCAGTATTTT | CASSLTDTQYF
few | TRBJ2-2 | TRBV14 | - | TGTGCCAGCAGCCAAGGGGGGCGATCGGAGCTGTTTTTT | CASSQGGRSELFF
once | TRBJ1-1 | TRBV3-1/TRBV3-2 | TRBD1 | TGTGCCAGCAGCCAAGGGGGACAGGGACAAGCTTTCTTT | CASSQGGQGQAFF
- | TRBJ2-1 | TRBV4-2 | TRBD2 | TGTGCCAGCAGCCAGGGACTAGCGGGGAACAATGAGCAGTTCTTC | CASSQGLAGNNEQFF
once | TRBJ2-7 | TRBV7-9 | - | TGTGCCAGCAGCCAGTCGGGGACCTACGAGCAGTACTTC | CASSQSGTYEQYF
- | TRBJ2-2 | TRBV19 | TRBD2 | TGTGCCAGTAGTATAAGACTAGCGGGGAGCACCGGGGAGCTGTTTTTT | CASSIRLAGSTGELFF
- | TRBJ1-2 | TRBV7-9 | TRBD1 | TGTGCCAGCAGCCCGGGGACAGCTACTAACTATGGCTACACCTTC | CASSPGTATNYGYTF
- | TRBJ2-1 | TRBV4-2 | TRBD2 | TGTGCCAGCAGCCAGCCCGGGGGGGCGAGCGAGGATGAGCAGTTCTTC | CASSQPGGASEDEQFF
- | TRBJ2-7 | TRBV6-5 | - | TGTGCCAGCCTCCAGGGGAGGGGGTACTCCTACGAGCAGTACTTC | CASLQGRGYSYEQYF
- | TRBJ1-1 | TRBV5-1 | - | TGCGCCAGCAGCTTGGGACACAGGGCTGCAGACACTGAAGCTTTCTTT | CASSLGHRAADTEAFF
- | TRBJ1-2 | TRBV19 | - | TGTGCCAGTAATTCTCTGACGGGACTCCAGAGAGATGGCTACACCTTC | CASNSLTGLQRDGYTF
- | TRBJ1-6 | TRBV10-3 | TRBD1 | TGTGCCATCAGTGAGTCGGGGACAGGGGCCGCCGGGGGCAATTCACCCCTCCACTTT | CAISESGTGAAGGNSPLHF
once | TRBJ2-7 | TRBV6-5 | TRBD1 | TGTGCCAGCAGTTACGCCGGGACAGGGGCCTACGAGCAGTACTTC | CASSYAGTGAYEQYF
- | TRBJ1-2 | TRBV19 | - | TGTGCCAGTAGTATAACCAGGGATGCTGGCTACACCTTC | CASSITRDAGYTF
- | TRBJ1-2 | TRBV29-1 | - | TGCAGCGTTGTATTGACAGATGTTGGCTACACCTTC | CSVVLTDVGYTF
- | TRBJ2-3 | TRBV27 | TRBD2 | TGTGCCAGCAGTTGGGGAGGCGGGGGGATAAATACGCAGTATTTT | CASSWGGGGINTQYF